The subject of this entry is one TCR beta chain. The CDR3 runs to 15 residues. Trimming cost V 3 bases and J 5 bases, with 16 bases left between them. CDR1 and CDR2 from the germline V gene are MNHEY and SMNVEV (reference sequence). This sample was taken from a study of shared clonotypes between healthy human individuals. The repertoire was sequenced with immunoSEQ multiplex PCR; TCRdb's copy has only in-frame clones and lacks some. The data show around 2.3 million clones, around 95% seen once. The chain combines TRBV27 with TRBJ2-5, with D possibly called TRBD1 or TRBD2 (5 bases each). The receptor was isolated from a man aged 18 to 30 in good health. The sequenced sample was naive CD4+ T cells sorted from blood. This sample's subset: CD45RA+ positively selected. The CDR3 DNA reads TGTGCCAGCAGTTTTGGGGGTGGTAGCATGGAGACCCAGTACTTC. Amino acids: CASSFGGGSMETQYF.